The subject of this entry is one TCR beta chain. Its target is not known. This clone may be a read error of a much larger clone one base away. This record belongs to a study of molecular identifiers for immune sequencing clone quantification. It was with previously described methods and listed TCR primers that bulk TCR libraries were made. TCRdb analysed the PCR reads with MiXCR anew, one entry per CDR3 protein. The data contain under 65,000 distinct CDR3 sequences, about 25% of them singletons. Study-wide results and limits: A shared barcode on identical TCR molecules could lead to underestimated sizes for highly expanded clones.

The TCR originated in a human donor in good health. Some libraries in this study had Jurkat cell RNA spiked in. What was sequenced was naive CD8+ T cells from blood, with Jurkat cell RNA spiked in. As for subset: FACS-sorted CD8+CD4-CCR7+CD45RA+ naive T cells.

CDR3: CASSPTGVDEKLLF. CDR3 nucleotide sequence: TGTGCCAGTAGTCCGACAGGAGTGGACGAAAAACTGTTATTT. The rearrangement joins TRBV19 to TRBJ1-4, with D perhaps TRBD1 (6 bases). Per the germline V gene, CDR1 is LNHDA and CDR2 is SQIVND (reference sequence). CDR3 length: 14 residues.